This T cell receptor beta chain was identified during a study of blood T cell repertoires in COVID-19. Study in general: From T cells, B-cell-depleted T cells, or PBMCs came the material, which was cDNA or gDNA.

V gave up 8 bases and J gave up 2 bases; unmatched junction bases: 4. Germline CDR1 and CDR2: MNHEY and SMNVEV (reference sequence). CDR3 size: 13 residues. Per the original data handling: Counts of nucleated cells, estimated from reference gene primer amplification, were obtained. Generated by immunoSEQ multiplex PCR, the TCRdb table keeps only in-frame clones and is missing some. V and J calls and clone size are given by that table; D and trimming were obtained from the DNA. This sample carries 200,000 to 300,000 clones, 92% of them seen once, and the ten largest clones take approximately 0.8%. Seattle patients were enrolled during active infection and followed longitudinally.

The chain carries TRBV27 and TRBJ1-1; 8 bases agree with TRBD1. The sequence came from a man aged 25 to 40 with COVID-19, enrolled during active disease. The specimen sequenced was peripheral blood. The CDR3 nucleotides are TGTGCCAGCCGGGACAGGCTAAACACTGAAGCTTTCTTT. This gives the protein CASRDRLNTEAFF.